This is a list of T cell receptor beta chains from one sample in a study of T-cell reconstitution after alpha-beta-depleted transplantation in children. TCRdb processed the PCR reads anew with MiXCR; each CDR3 protein has one entry. The sample yields around 480,000 distinct CDR3 sequences, approximately 32% seen once. The sequencing here drew on PBMCs from the stem cell graft donor, taken from the stem cell graft. Receptors originate from a human donor who donated a stem cell graft to a child with aplastic anemia. Each CDR3 is given with its conserved first and last residue. A D gene is named only where the DNA matches it firmly. Part of the rows lack a size; the others show once, few, many or a class for expanded clones.

>TRBJ2-5|-|TRBV28|-
TGTGCCAGCAGCCCCGTGCGTCCAGGGCAAGAGACCCAGTACTTC
CASSPVRPGQETQYF
>TRBJ2-1|few|TRBV29-1|TRBD2
TGCAGCGTTGATCAGCGGGGGAGGGGCAATGAGCAGTTCTTC
CSVDQRGRGNEQFF
>TRBJ1-2|-|TRBV12-3/TRBV12-4|TRBD1
TGTGCCAGCAGCGGACAGGGGGGTTACTATGGCTACACCTTC
CASSGQGGYYGYTF
>TRBJ1-2|few|TRBV27|-
TGTGCCAGCAGTCCTCTGCCCGGATCCGGAGGCGGCTACACCTTC
CASSPLPGSGGGYTF
>TRBJ2-2|-|TRBV10-3|TRBD1
TGTGCCACCTTACAGGGGGCGAACACCGGGGAGCTGTTTTTT
CATLQGANTGELFF
>TRBJ2-3|few|TRBV12-3/TRBV12-4|-
TGTGCCAGCAGATACACAGATACGCAGTATTTT
CASRYTDTQYF
>TRBJ2-5|-|TRBV12-3/TRBV12-4|-
TGTGCCAGCAGTTCCACCCTCGCTACGGCCGGGGAGACCCAGTACTTC
CASSSTLATAGETQYF
>TRBJ2-5|-|TRBV28|-
TGTGCCAGCAGTTTAATTGGAGGGCAGGAGACCCAGTACTTC
CASSLIGGQETQYF
>TRBJ2-2|-|TRBV9|TRBD1
TGTGCCACCCGACAGGGGATAGACACCGGGGAGCTGTTTTTT
CATRQGIDTGELFF
>TRBJ2-4|-|TRBV7-3|TRBD2
TGTGCCAGCAGCTTAACCGGACTAGCGGGAGACATTCAGTACTTC
CASSLTGLAGDIQYF
>TRBJ1-2|-|TRBV2|-
TGTGCCAGCAGTGAAGCTTTGCACGGTCCTGGTGGCTACACCTTC
CASSEALHGPGGYTF
>TRBJ1-3|-|TRBV6-5|TRBD1
TGTGCCAGCAGTTCTTGGACAGGCCTCTCTGGAAACACCATATATTTT
CASSSWTGLSGNTIYF
>TRBJ2-1|few|TRBV7-2|TRBD2
TGTGCCAGCAGCTTAACTAGCGGGAACTACTACAATGAGCAGTTCTTC
CASSLTSGNYYNEQFF
>TRBJ2-5|-|TRBV6-2/TRBV6-3|-
TGTGCCAGCAGCCAAAACTGGGAGACCCAGTACTTC
CASSQNWETQYF
>TRBJ2-2|once|TRBV7-6|-
TGTGCCAGCAGATTCGACAGGACTAACACCGGGGAGCTGTTTTTT
CASRFDRTNTGELFF
>TRBJ2-7|few|TRBV4-3|-
TGCGCCAGCAGCCGAGCTAGGGGACTCGAGCAGTACTTC
CASSRARGLEQYF
>TRBJ2-2|few|TRBV5-1|-
TGCGCCAGCGGAACAGGTAGCACCGGGGAGCTGTTTTTT
CASGTGSTGELFF
>TRBJ1-1|-|TRBV6-2/TRBV6-3|-
TGTGCCAGCAGTTACTCCTGGGGTGCGAACACTGAAGCTTTCTTT
CASSYSWGANTEAFF
>TRBJ2-1|few|TRBV30|-
TGTGCCTGGAGTCCGACTTACAATGAGCAGTTCTTC
CAWSPTYNEQFF
>TRBJ2-1|-|TRBV12-3/TRBV12-4|-
TGTGCCAGCAGGGTAAACAATGAGCAGTTCTTC
CASRVNNEQFF
>TRBJ2-1|-|TRBV9|TRBD2
TGTGCCAGCAGTTCTAACCCGGGACTAGCGGGAGGGTGGTTCAATGAGCAGTTCTTC
CASSSNPGLAGGWFNEQFF
>TRBJ2-1|few|TRBV7-6|TRBD2
TGTGCCAGCAGCTTAGAGGCGGGACTAGGAGAGAATGAGCAGTTCTTC
CASSLEAGLGENEQFF
>TRBJ1-1|-|TRBV29-1|-
TGCAGCGTTGAAGAAGTAGGGGTCACTGAAGCTTTCTTT
CSVEEVGVTEAFF
>TRBJ1-2|few|TRBV27|TRBD1
TGTGCCAGCCGGCTAAACAGGGGCGGTAGCTATGGCTACACCTTC
CASRLNRGGSYGYTF
>TRBJ2-1|-|TRBV9|-
TGTGCCAGCAGCGTAGAGGTAGCGTACAATGAGCAGTTCTTC
CASSVEVAYNEQFF
>TRBJ1-1|-|TRBV20-1|-
TGCAGTGCCGCACGTTTGGGGGGGATGAACACTGAAGCTTTCTTT
CSAARLGGMNTEAFF
>TRBJ2-6|-|TRBV28|-
TGTGCCAGCAGGGAGACCGGGCTCCACTCTGGGGCCAACGTCCTGACTTTC
CASRETGLHSGANVLTF
>TRBJ1-1|-|TRBV19|-
TGTGCCAGTAGTATGATCTTAAGCACTGAAGCTTTCTTT
CASSMILSTEAFF
>TRBJ1-5|-|TRBV20-1|-
TGCAGTGCTAGAGTTCGGAGCTCTGATCAGCCCCAGCATTTT
CSARVRSSDQPQHF
>TRBJ2-5|-|TRBV28|TRBD2
TGTGCCAGCAGTTTATGGACTAGCGGAGACCAAGAGACCCAGTACTTC
CASSLWTSGDQETQYF
>TRBJ1-5|few|TRBV30|TRBD1
TGTGCCTGGAGCCCCTGGACAGGGGCCAATCAGCCCCAGCATTTT
CAWSPWTGANQPQHF
>TRBJ2-2|-|TRBV29-1|TRBD2
TGCAGCGTTGTTGGGACTAGCGGGATTGTCACCGGGGAGCTGTTTTTT
CSVVGTSGIVTGELFF
>TRBJ1-1|-|TRBV30|TRBD1
TGTGCCTCCCAGAATAGGGGGCGGGACACTGAAGCTTTCTTT
CASQNRGRDTEAFF
>TRBJ1-4|-|TRBV29-1|-
TGCAGCTCCGCCTTCGGCGGGAATGAAAAACTGTTTTTT
CSSAFGGNEKLFF
>TRBJ2-1|many|TRBV12-3/TRBV12-4|-
TGTGCCAGCTCACCAGGGAATGAGCAGTTCTTC
CASSPGNEQFF
>TRBJ2-2|once|TRBV4-3|-
TGCGCCAGCAGCCAAGATAACACACGTACCGGGGAGCTGTTTTTT
CASSQDNTRTGELFF